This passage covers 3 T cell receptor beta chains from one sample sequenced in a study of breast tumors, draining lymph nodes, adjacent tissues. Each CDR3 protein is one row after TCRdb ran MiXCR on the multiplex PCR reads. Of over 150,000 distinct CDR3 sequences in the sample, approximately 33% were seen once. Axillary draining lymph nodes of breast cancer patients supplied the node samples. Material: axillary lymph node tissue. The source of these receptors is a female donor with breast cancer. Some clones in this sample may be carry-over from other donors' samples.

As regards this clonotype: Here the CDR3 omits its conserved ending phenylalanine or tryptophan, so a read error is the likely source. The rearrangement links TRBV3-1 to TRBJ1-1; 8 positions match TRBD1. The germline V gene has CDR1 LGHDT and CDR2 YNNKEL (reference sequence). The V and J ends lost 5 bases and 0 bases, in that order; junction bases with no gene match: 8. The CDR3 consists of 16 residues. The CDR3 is CASSFGTGNLNTEAFC. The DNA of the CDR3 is TGTGCCAGCAGCTTCGGGACAGGCAACCTGAACACTGAAGCTTTCTGT.

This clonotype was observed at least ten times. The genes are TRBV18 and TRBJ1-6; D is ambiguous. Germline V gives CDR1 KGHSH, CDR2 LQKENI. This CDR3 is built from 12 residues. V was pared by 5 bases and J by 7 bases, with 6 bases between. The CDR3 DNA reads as TGTGCCAGCTCAGCGAGGAATTCACCCCTCCACTTT. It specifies CASSARNSPLHF.

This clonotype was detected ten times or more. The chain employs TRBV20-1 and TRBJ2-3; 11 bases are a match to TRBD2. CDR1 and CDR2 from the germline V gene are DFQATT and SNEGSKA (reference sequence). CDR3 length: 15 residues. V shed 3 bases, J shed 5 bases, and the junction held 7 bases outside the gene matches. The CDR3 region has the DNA TGCAGTGCTAGTAGGCCGGGACTAGCGGAAGATACGCAGTATTTT. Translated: CSASRPGLAEDTQYF.